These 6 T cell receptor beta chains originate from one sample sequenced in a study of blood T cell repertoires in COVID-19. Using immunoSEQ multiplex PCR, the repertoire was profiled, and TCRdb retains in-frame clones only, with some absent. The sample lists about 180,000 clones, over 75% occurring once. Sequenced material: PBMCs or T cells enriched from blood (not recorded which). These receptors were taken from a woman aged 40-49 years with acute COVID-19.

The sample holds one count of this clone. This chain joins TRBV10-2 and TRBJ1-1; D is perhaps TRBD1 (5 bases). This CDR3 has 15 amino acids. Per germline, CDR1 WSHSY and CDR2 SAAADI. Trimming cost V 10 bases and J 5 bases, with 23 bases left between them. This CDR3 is CATGGYGSVGTEAFF. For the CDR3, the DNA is TGCGCCACCGGGGGGTACGGGTCGGTTGGTACTGAAGCTTTCTTT.

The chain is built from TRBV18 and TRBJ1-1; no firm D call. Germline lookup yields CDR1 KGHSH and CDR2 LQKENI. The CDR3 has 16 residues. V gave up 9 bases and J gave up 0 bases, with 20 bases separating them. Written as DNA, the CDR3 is TGTGCCAGTCTTGTAGGCCCGGGGAACATGAACACTGAAGCTTTCTTT. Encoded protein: CASLVGPGNMNTEAFF.

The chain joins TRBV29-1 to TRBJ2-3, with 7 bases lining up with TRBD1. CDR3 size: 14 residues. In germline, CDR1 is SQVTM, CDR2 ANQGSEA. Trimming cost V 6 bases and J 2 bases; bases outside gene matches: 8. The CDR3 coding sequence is TGCAGCGTGGCAGAGGGACAGATCACAGATACGCAGTATTTT. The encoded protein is CSVAEGQITDTQYF.

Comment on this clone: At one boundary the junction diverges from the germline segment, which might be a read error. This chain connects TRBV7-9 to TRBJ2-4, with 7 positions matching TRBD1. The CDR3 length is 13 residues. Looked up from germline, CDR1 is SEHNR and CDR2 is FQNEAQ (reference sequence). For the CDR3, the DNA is TGTGCCAGCAGTCGGGACAGCGACCCCCCCAGTGGCTTC. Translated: CASSRDSDPPSGF.

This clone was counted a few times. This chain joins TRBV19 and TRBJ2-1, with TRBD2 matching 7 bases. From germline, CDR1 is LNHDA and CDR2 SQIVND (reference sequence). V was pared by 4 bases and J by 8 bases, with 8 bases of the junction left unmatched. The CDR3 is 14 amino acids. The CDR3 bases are TGTGCCAGTAGTAGGCGGGAGAGACCCTATGAGCAGTTCTTC. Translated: CASSRRERPYEQFF.

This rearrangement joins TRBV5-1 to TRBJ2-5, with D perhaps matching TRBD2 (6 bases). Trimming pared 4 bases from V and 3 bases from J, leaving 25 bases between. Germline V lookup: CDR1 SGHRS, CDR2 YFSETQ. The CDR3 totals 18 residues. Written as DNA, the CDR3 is TGCGCCAGCAGCCCCCCTAGCGCCCGAGGTCGGGGCAAAGAGACCCAGTACTTC. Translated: CASSPPSARGRGKETQYF.